This TCR beta chain is drawn from a study of T cell responses to AZD1222 COVID-19 vaccine. Study details: The study pooled second doses at about 4 or about 12 weeks. Study-wide results and caveats: Unmutated variant regions are reportedly the target of nearly half of TCRs that are spike-specific. Only a handful of individuals given AZD1222 were seropositive at baseline. Sampled repertoires all dated from after the peak T cell response.

Trimming removed 5 bases at V and 7 bases at J, with 9 bases between. Germline V lookup: CDR1 MDHEN, CDR2 SYDVKM. The CDR3 is 12 residues long. TCRdb's copy holds only in-frame clones and misses some; the assay was immunoSEQ multiplex PCR. Altogether about 99,000 clones are present, 85% to 90% being singletons, with the ten largest covering about 2.9%. Concerning this clone itself: Its antigen is unidentified.

The sequencing used peripheral blood, collected on day 0 of AZD1222 vaccination. This chain links TRBV28 with TRBJ1-5; no firm D call. The TCR originated in an adult in good health. The CDR3 coding sequence is TGTGCCAGCAGTAAGACTGAACAGCCCCAGCATTTT. Protein sequence: CASSKTEQPQHF.